The 25 T cell receptor beta chains reported below all come from one sample, sequenced in a study of response to subunit inactivated influenza vaccine. One entry per CDR3 protein results from TCRdb running MiXCR on the RT-PCR reads. Of over 650,000 distinct CDR3 sequences listed, under 20% were seen once; the top ten hold roughly 11%. The source material was PBMCs from blood, sampled less than 6 days after vaccination. The source of these receptors is a man over 45 who received an inactivated influenza vaccine.

V gene TRBV20-1 combines with J gene TRBJ2-6; D gene uncertain. V dropped 4 bases and J dropped 1 base, with 5 bases sitting between them. CDR3 length equals 13 residues. In germline, CDR1 is DFQATT, CDR2 SNEGSKA (reference sequence). The CDR3 loop reads CSATGSGANVLTF. CDR3 DNA: TGCAGTGCTACGGGTTCTGGGGCCAACGTCCTGACTTTC.

The gene calls are TRBV7-2 and TRBJ1-1; D is ambiguous. Trimming stripped 0 bases from V and 0 bases from J, with 5 bases between. The CDR3 length is 14 residues. CDR1 SGHTA and CDR2 FQGNSA come from the germline V gene. The CDR3 loop reads CASSLAQMNTEAFF. The CDR3 DNA reads as TGTGCCAGCAGCTTAGCTCAGATGAACACTGAAGCTTTCTTT.

The chain employs TRBV5-1 and TRBJ2-1; D assignment may be TRBD1 or TRBD2 (6 bases each). The V and J ends lost 4 bases and 8 bases respectively, with 22 bases between them. This CDR3 is built from 16 residues. Looked up from germline, CDR1 is SGHRS and CDR2 is YFSETQ. Here the CDR3 reads CASSPSPGAASDEQFF. Written as DNA, the CDR3 is TGCGCCAGCAGCCCTTCGCCGGGGGCCGCCAGCGATGAGCAGTTCTTC.

The V call is TRBV7-9, the J call TRBJ2-3; 14 bases fit TRBD2. CDR1 and CDR2 from the germline V gene are SEHNR and FQNEAQ (reference sequence). Germline trimming cut 4 bases from V and 4 bases from J; bases unmatched to any gene: 4. The CDR3 contains 16 residues. In DNA, the CDR3 is TGTGCCAGCAGCTCGGGACTAGCGGGGGTTGCAGATACGCAGTATTTT. The encoded protein is CASSSGLAGVADTQYF. The full variable domain, its missing parts supplied by reference TRBV7-9 and TRBJ2-3, is DTGVSQNPRHKITKRGQNVTFRCDPISEHNRLYWYRQTLGQGPEFLTYFQNEAQLEKSRLLSDRFSAERPKGSFSTLEIQRTEQGDSAMYLCASSSGLAGVADTQYFGPGTRLTVL.

This clonotype has more than one count but fewer than ten. The gene calls are TRBV2 and TRBJ1-5; no definite D call. Trimming pared 4 bases from V and 0 bases from J, leaving 4 bases between. Germline V gives CDR1 SNHLY, CDR2 FYNNEI. This CDR3 spans 13 amino acids. The CDR3 spells CASSVSSNQPQHF. The CDR3 DNA sequence: TGTGCCAGCAGTGTCTCTAGCAATCAGCCCCAGCATTTT.

In this sample, this clonotype turned up a few times. The chain recombines TRBV3-1 with TRBJ1-6; D unresolved. Trimming took off 1 base at V and 10 bases at J, with 5 bases between the two ends. Per germline, CDR1 LGHDT and CDR2 YNNKEL (reference sequence). The CDR3 has 12 amino acids. This CDR3 is CASSQASSPLHF. CDR3 coding DNA: TGTGCCAGCAGCCAAGCCTCCTCACCCCTCCACTTT.

The chain joins TRBV6-2 or TRBV6-3 to TRBJ2-7; D is unresolved. Per germline, CDR1 MNHEY and CDR2 SVGEGT. The V and J ends lost 2 bases and 2 bases respectively, with 13 bases between them. This CDR3 is built from 15 residues. CDR3 nucleotides: TGTGCCAGCAGTTACCGGCCGCTGATTGCCTACGAGCAGTACTTC. This codes for CASSYRPLIAYEQYF.

V usage is TRBV15 and J usage is TRBJ1-6; 7 bases align to TRBD1. The V gene end was trimmed by 6 bases and the J gene end by 7 bases; junction bases not matched to a gene: 9. The CDR3 runs to 15 residues. CDR1 is LNHNV and CDR2 is YYDKDF in the germline V gene (reference sequence). CDR3 in amino acids: CATRLLDRENSPLHF. The CDR3, as DNA: TGTGCCACCAGGCTATTAGACAGGGAGAATTCACCCCTCCACTTT.

This clonotype was seen a handful of times. The chain links TRBV29-1 to TRBJ2-3, with a tentative D call TRBD2 (6 bases). This CDR3 has 14 amino acids. Germline V CDR1 and CDR2: SQVTM, ANQGSEA. CDR3 coding DNA: TGCGAGGGGACTTTCCGCCACACACACGATACGCAGTATTTT. This gives the protein CEGTFRHTHDTQYF.

J is TRBJ1-2 and V is TRBV5-1; 8 bases align to TRBD1. The CDR3 covers 18 residues. V lost 2 bases and J lost 0; bases outside the gene matches: 12. Germline CDR1 is SGHRS and CDR2 is YFSETQ. The CDR3 region is CASSFSTGAGYANYGYTF. The CDR3 nucleotides are TGCGCCAGCAGCTTCTCGACAGGGGCAGGCTATGCTAACTATGGCTACACCTTC.

The J gene is TRBJ2-1, the V gene TRBV7-2, with 8 bases identical to TRBD2. V trimming: 5 bases; J trimming: 8 bases; junction bases outside the gene matches: 17. The CDR3 loop spans 17 amino acids. Per the germline V gene, CDR1 is SGHTA and CDR2 is FQGNSA. In DNA form, the CDR3 reads TGTGCCAGCAGCCCTAGACCCCTCGGCGGGGGGTTAGATGAGCAGTTCTTC. Translating gives CASSPRPLGGGLDEQFF. The whole variable domain, filled in from reference TRBV7-2 and TRBJ2-1, reads GAGVSQSPSNKVTEKGKDVELRCDPISGHTALYWYRQSLGQGLEFLIYFQGNSAPDKSGLPSDRFSAERTGGSVSTLTIQRTQQEDSAVYLCASSPRPLGGGLDEQFFGPGTRLTVL.

The chain has TRBV7-9 and TRBJ2-3; 14 positions match TRBD2. V lost 3 bases, J lost 1 base, and 3 bases stayed unmatched. Germline CDR1 is SEHNR and CDR2 is FQNEAQ (reference sequence). This CDR3 spans 17 amino acids. The CDR3 DNA sequence: TGTGCCAGCAGCTTTGGACTAGCGGGAGGACGCACAGATACGCAGTATTTT. It yields the protein CASSFGLAGGRTDTQYF.

The gene calls are TRBV12-3 or TRBV12-4 and TRBJ1-2, with 7 nucleotides matching TRBD1. The CDR3 is 16 residues long. J gave up 5 bases and V 7 bases, and 16 bases lay outside the gene matches. CDR3 region: CASTGTANRGGYGYTF. The CDR3 DNA is TGTGCCAGCACCGGGACAGCTAACCGGGGGGGTTATGGCTACACCTTC.

The chain couples TRBV19 to TRBJ2-1; 8 nucleotides agree with TRBD2. V was pared by 3 bases and J by 7 bases, with 5 bases of the junction left unmatched. Germline CDR1 LNHDA, CDR2 SQIVND (reference sequence). The CDR3 loop spans 14 amino acids. This CDR3 is CASSILAGRNEQFF. CDR3 sequence (DNA): TGTGCCAGTAGTATTTTAGCGGGGCGTAATGAGCAGTTCTTC.

The rearrangement uses TRBV6-2 or TRBV6-3 and TRBJ2-3, with D unclear. Trimming took off 5 bases at V and 6 bases at J, with 12 bases between the two ends. The CDR3 spans 13 residues. CDR1 MNHEY and CDR2 SVGEGT come from the germline V gene. In DNA, the CDR3 is TGTGCCAGCAGTGCGTTCCCCTCGGATACGCAGTATTTT. Its protein product is CASSAFPSDTQYF.

This rearrangement joins TRBV5-1 to TRBJ2-1, with D perhaps given as TRBD1 or TRBD2 (5 bases each). The CDR3 extends over 16 amino acids. Germline V gives CDR1 SGHRS, CDR2 YFSETQ. V dropped 0 bases and J dropped 2 bases, with 12 bases sitting between them. CDR3 protein: CASSLAEGSPYNEQFF. In nucleotides, the CDR3 is TGCGCCAGCAGCTTGGCCGAGGGGAGTCCCTACAATGAGCAGTTCTTC.

The V and J genes are TRBV5-4 and TRBJ2-1; TRBD2 matches at 13 bases. J lost 3 bases, V lost 4 bases, and 4 bases had no gene match. Germline CDR1 reads SGHNT; CDR2 reads YYREEE (reference sequence). This CDR3 comprises 16 residues. CDR3 residues: CASSPWTSGGYNEQFF. CDR3 nucleotides: TGTGCCAGCAGCCCCTGGACTAGCGGGGGCTACAATGAGCAGTTCTTC.

This clonotype has a handful of counts. J is TRBJ1-5 and V is TRBV4-1; 8 positions match TRBD1. In germline, CDR1 is MGHRA, CDR2 YSYEKL. V lost 0 bases and J lost 7; bases outside the gene matches: 8. The CDR3 length is 16 residues. The CDR3 nucleotides read TGCGCCAGCAGCCAAGACCCGACAGGGGTGGGGCAGCCCCAGCATTTT. It yields the protein CASSQDPTGVGQPQHF.

V usage is TRBV7-9 and J usage is TRBJ2-1, with D possibly being TRBD1 (6 bases). V lost 0 bases and J 5 bases, leaving 8 bases between the germline ends. From germline, CDR1 is SEHNR and CDR2 FQNEAQ (reference sequence). CDR3 length equals 14 residues. CDR3 protein: CASSLAGADNEQFF. DNA of the CDR3: TGTGCCAGCAGCTTAGCGGGGGCCGACAATGAGCAGTTCTTC.

A few counts support this clonotype. The CDR3 DNA is TGTGCCAGCAGCTTACCAAGCAGTGGGGGAAACACTGAAGCTTTCTTT. This sequence encodes CASSLPSSGGNTEAFF. This rearrangement joins TRBV7-9 to TRBJ1-1; a possible D gene is TRBD1 (5 bases). The CDR3 covers 16 residues. Germline CDR1 SEHNR, CDR2 FQNEAQ (reference sequence). Trimming shortened V by 2 bases and J by 2 bases, and 15 bases separated the two germline ends.

This clonotype was found a few times. The rearrangement uses TRBV27 and TRBJ2-1; D may be TRBD2 (6 bases). Germline V CDR1 and CDR2: MNHEY, SMNVEV (reference sequence). Trimming took off 6 bases at V and 0 bases at J, with 9 bases between the two ends. The CDR3 runs 14 residues. CDR3 sequence: CASRWRGSYNEQFF. Here the CDR3 DNA reads TGTGCCAGCAGATGGCGGGGCTCCTACAATGAGCAGTTCTTC.

This clonotype was detected many times. The chain is built from TRBV12-3 or TRBV12-4 and TRBJ2-1; 9 nucleotides line up with TRBD2. J gave up 7 bases and V 3 bases, and 7 bases lay outside the gene matches. The CDR3 runs to 15 residues. Here the CDR3 reads CASSFSSGAFNEQFF. The CDR3 region has the DNA TGTGCCAGCAGTTTTTCTAGCGGGGCATTTAATGAGCAGTTCTTC.

This clonotype came up many times. V is TRBV9 and J is TRBJ2-1; 7 bases match TRBD2. Germline CDR1 SGDLS, CDR2 YYNGEE. V shed 3 bases and J 2 bases; nucleotides not matched to a gene: 5. This CDR3 contains 15 residues. Here the CDR3 reads CASSDRAGPYNEQFF. The DNA for the CDR3 is TGTGCCAGCAGCGATCGAGCGGGGCCCTACAATGAGCAGTTCTTC.

The chain is built from TRBV5-1 and TRBJ2-7, with D uncertain. The CDR3 is 14 amino acids. Trimming stripped 4 bases from V and 2 bases from J, with 13 bases between. CDR1 SGHRS and CDR2 YFSETQ come from the germline V gene. CDR3 in amino acids: CASSPPAKPYEQYF. The CDR3 bases are TGCGCCAGCAGCCCCCCGGCTAAGCCCTACGAGCAGTACTTC.

The CDR3 bases are TGCAGTGCCACGACAGGGGACGGCGGCTACACCTTC. Translated: CSATTGDGGYTF. The genes are TRBV20-1 and TRBJ1-2, with 8 bases that match TRBD1. Germline lookup yields CDR1 DFQATT and CDR2 SNEGSKA (reference sequence). The CDR3 extends over 12 amino acids. Trimming at V came to 6 bases and at J to 8 bases, leaving 8 bases not matched to a gene.